This T cell receptor beta chain comes out of a study of T cells after yellow fever vaccination. The study, taken as a whole, reports: Clones from primary vaccination mostly reappeared after the booster (about 97% CD4, approximately 88% CD8). Weaker in magnitude, the secondary response showed a faster peak on day 5 versus 15.

TCRdb analysed the 5' RACE reads with MiXCR anew, one entry per CDR3 protein. The sample has over 300,000 distinct CDR3 sequences; 3.6% are singletons. This clonotype was seen only a few times. The antigen remains undetermined. V lost 2 bases to trimming and J lost 0 bases; unmatched junction nucleotides: 2. This CDR3 has 16 amino acids. The rearrangement links TRBV12-3 or TRBV12-4 to TRBJ2-7; the match to TRBD2 covers 12 bases. The source is a man younger than 35 who received the YFV17D yellow fever vaccine. The sample in question was PBMCs, obtained on the day of the yellow fever booster vaccination. The CDR3 coding sequence is TGTGCCAGCAGTTTAACTAGCGGGGGGCCCTCCTACGAGCAGTACTTC. Encoded protein: CASSLTSGGPSYEQYF.